One sample yielded the 5 T cell receptor beta chains listed below, sequenced in a study of low-dose radiotherapy and immunotherapy resistance in tumors. The time point here: before trial treatment. Both TCRalpha and TCRbeta chains were reverse transcribed with V-gene-specific primers. TCR amplification used 15 to 20 PCR cycles, a constant-region primer and a V-primer adapter. TCRdb re-analysed the reads in MiXCR, keeping a single row per CDR3 protein. The sample has 80,000 to 95,000 distinct CDR3 sequences, 9% to 9.5% seen once; the top ten hold 0.8% to 1.3%. Sequencing used PBMCs, obtained before treatment. These receptors all come from a male donor with prostate cancer.

This clonotype was counted ten times or more. The genes are TRBV12-3 or TRBV12-4 and TRBJ2-7; the D is unclear. This CDR3 is built from 13 residues. The V and J ends lost 6 bases and 6 bases respectively, with 15 bases between them. In DNA, the CDR3 is TGTGCCAGCAGCTGGGTCCCATCTGGCGAGCAGTACTTC. Translating it yields CASSWVPSGEQYF.

Details on this clonotype: A far larger clone is just one base off, so this is likely a read error. V usage is TRBV5-6 and J usage is TRBJ2-5; D could derive from TRBD1 or TRBD2 (5 bases each). Looked up from germline, CDR1 is SGHDT and CDR2 is YYEEEE. The CDR3 has 15 amino acids. As DNA, the CDR3 is TGTGCCAGCAGAACGGCGGTGGGGGAGCGAGAGACCCAGGACTTC. As protein: CASRTAVGERETQDF.

This clonotype was picked up many times. The V call is TRBV12-3 or TRBV12-4, the J call TRBJ2-3; 8 positions match TRBD2. V lost 6 bases, J lost 4 bases, and 12 bases stayed unmatched. This CDR3 has 16 residues. The CDR3 bases are TGTGCCAGCAGCAGGGCAGGACTAGCTGGCTCAGATACGCAGTATTTT. It is translated as CASSRAGLAGSDTQYF.

This clonotype was seen more than once but under ten times. This chain links TRBV28 with TRBJ2-7; the D is unclear. This CDR3 region has 16 residues. Germline CDR1 reads MDHEN; CDR2 reads SYDVKM. V shed 3 bases and J shed 0 bases, with 15 bases lying between them. DNA of the CDR3: TGTGCCAGCAGTTTTTCTCTGGGCCCCCGCTCCTACGAGCAGTACTTC. This sequence encodes CASSFSLGPRSYEQYF.

This clonotype was observed many times. The chain combines TRBV4-3 with TRBJ1-4; possible D gene TRBD1, 5 bases. CDR3 size: 18 residues. Trimming took 0 bases from V and 0 from J, leaving 14 bases between them. Germline lookup yields CDR1 LGHNA and CDR2 YSLEER. The CDR3, as DNA: TGCGCCAGCAGCCAAGATTTTGGTATAGGGGCAACTAATGAAAAACTGTTTTTT. Translating gives CASSQDFGIGATNEKLFF.